What follows are 16 T cell receptor beta chains derived from one specimen sequenced in a study of T cell responses to AZD1222 COVID-19 vaccine. The assay was immunoSEQ multiplex PCR, and TCRdb's table has in-frame clones only and misses some. The sample lists roughly 130,000 clones; roughly 90% were seen once. The specimen comprised peripheral blood, sampled 28 days after the second AZD1222 dose. These receptors came from an adult who received the AZD1222 COVID-19 vaccine.

This chain joins TRBV20-1 and TRBJ2-3; a possible D gene is TRBD1 (5 bases). The V gene lost 5 bases and the J gene lost 13 bases, with 16 bases spanning the gap. Looked up from germline, CDR1 is DFQATT and CDR2 is SNEGSKA (reference sequence). The CDR3 is 11 residues long. The CDR3 DNA is TGCAGTGCTCAAGATAGGGTAGGGGAGTATTTT. Protein sequence: CSAQDRVGEYF.

CDR3 in amino acids: CASSLSPGQFTDTQYF. CDR3 coding DNA: TGTGCCAGCAGTTTATCCCCCGGACAGTTCACAGATACGCAGTATTTT. The chain is built from TRBV28 and TRBJ2-3, with D possibly TRBD1 on 6 matching bases. The germline V gene has CDR1 MDHEN and CDR2 SYDVKM. V lost 1 base and J lost 2, with 13 bases in between. This CDR3 has 16 amino acids.

The chain combines TRBV25-1 with TRBJ1-3; D perhaps matches TRBD1 (5 bases). Looked up from germline, CDR1 is MGHDK and CDR2 is SYGVNS. Between the trimmed V and J ends, which lost 8 bases and 2 bases, there was a span of 13 bases. The CDR3 has 14 amino acids. The CDR3 here is CASGTGVTGNTIYF. CDR3 bases: TGTGCCAGCGGAACGGGGGTAACTGGAAACACCATATATTTT. Using reference TRBV25-1 and TRBJ1-3 for the parts outside the CDR3, the full variable domain is EADIYQTPRYLVIGTGKKITLECSQTMGHDKMYWYQQDPGMELHLIHYSYGVNSTEKGDLSSESTVSRIRTEHFPLTLESARPSHTSQYLCASGTGVTGNTIYFGEGSWLTVV.

V is TRBV7-2 and J is TRBJ2-7, with D hard to call. This CDR3 is built from 14 residues. Trimming pared 1 base from V and 0 bases from J, leaving 7 bases between. CDR1 SGHTA and CDR2 FQGNSA come from the germline V gene. Written as DNA, the CDR3 is TGTGCCAGCAGCTTAGACCCTAGCTCCTACGAGCAGTACTTC. Amino acid sequence: CASSLDPSSYEQYF.

This chain joins TRBV7-3 and TRBJ2-1, with 8 bases identical to TRBD2. Looked up from germline, CDR1 is SGHTA and CDR2 is FQGTGA. With 5 bases clipped from V and 4 bases from J, the junction kept 13 bases outside the gene matches. The CDR3 contains 17 residues. The CDR3 DNA follows: TGTGCCAGCAGCCCCTACCCCGGACTAGCAGGGTACAATGAGCAGTTCTTC. Translating gives CASSPYPGLAGYNEQFF.

The rearrangement uses TRBV19 and TRBJ1-6; tentatively, D is TRBD1 (5 bases). V lost 3 bases and J lost 0, with 9 bases in between. The CDR3 has 16 residues. The germline V gene has CDR1 LNHDA and CDR2 SQIVND (reference sequence). CDR3 sequence reads: CASSIGGGSYNSPLHF. CDR3 in DNA: TGTGCCAGTAGTATCGGCGGGGGCTCCTATAATTCACCCCTCCACTTT.

The chain uses TRBV4-1 and TRBJ1-4, with D uncertain. The CDR3 is made up of 12 amino acids. The germline gives CDR1 MGHRA, CDR2 YSYEKL. V shed 1 base and J shed 7 bases, with 4 bases lying between them. The CDR3 DNA is TGCGCCAGCAGCCAAGTGGGTGAAAAACTGTTTTTT. Translated, it gives CASSQVGEKLFF.

In this sample, this clone turned up once. This chain connects TRBV5-6 to TRBJ2-7; TRBD1 matches at 8 bases. The CDR3 consists of 12 residues. V trimming: 4 bases; J trimming: 13 bases; junction bases outside the gene matches: 10. From germline, CDR1 is SGHDT and CDR2 YYEEEE. CDR3 bases: TGTGCCAGCAGCCTAAATACAGGGGGTACTTACTTC. Translation: CASSLNTGGTYF. The variable domain in full, completed from reference TRBV5-6 and TRBJ2-7, reads DAGVTQSPTHLIKTRGQQVTLRCSPKSGHDTVSWYQQALGQGPQFIFQYYEEEERQRGNFPDRFSGHQFPNYSSELNVNALLLGDSALYLCASSLNTGGTYFGPGTRLTVT.

This chain connects TRBV6-2 or TRBV6-3 to TRBJ1-5; tentative D call: TRBD1 (5 bases). CDR3 size: 18 residues. Between the trimmed V and J ends, which lost 2 bases and 5 bases, there was a span of 22 bases. The germline gives CDR1 MNHEY, CDR2 SVGEGT. The CDR3 sequence is CASSYSFVEALGDQPQHF. CDR3 bases: TGTGCCAGCAGTTACAGTTTCGTAGAAGCTTTAGGGGATCAGCCCCAGCATTTT.

The genes are TRBV7-9 and TRBJ2-5; D gene uncertain. Germline values: CDR1 SEHNR, CDR2 FQNEAQ (reference sequence). V was pared by 1 base and J by 1 base, with 13 bases between. The CDR3 consists of 16 residues. The CDR3 sequence is CASSLGPAEFQETQYF. CDR3 bases: TGTGCCAGCAGCTTAGGTCCGGCGGAATTCCAAGAGACCCAGTACTTC. Complete variable domain (other parts from reference TRBV7-9 and TRBJ2-5): DTGVSQNPRHKITKRGQNVTFRCDPISEHNRLYWYRQTLGQGPEFLTYFQNEAQLEKSRLLSDRFSAERPKGSFSTLEIQRTEQGDSAMYLCASSLGPAEFQETQYFGPGTRLLVL.

For this clone: Other DNA sequences in the sample encode the same CDR3. V gene TRBV6-5 combines with J gene TRBJ1-3; D not certain. The CDR3 contains 14 residues. V shed 6 bases and J shed 0 bases, with 9 bases lying between them. Germline V gives CDR1 MNHEY, CDR2 SVGAGI. CDR3 nucleotide sequence: TGTGCCAGCAGCCCGGGAGGCTCTGGAAACACCATATATTTT. It specifies CASSPGGSGNTIYF.

V gene TRBV28 combines with J gene TRBJ1-2, with TRBD1 as a possible D gene (5 bases). V shed 3 bases and J shed 1 base, with 21 bases lying between them. The CDR3 sequence is 18 residues long. Germline V gene sequence: CDR1 MDHEN, CDR2 SYDVKM. The CDR3 DNA is TGTGCCAGCAGTTTTGTCGGTTGGCGGGGAAGGGGTAACTATGGCTACACCTTC. Protein: CASSFVGWRGRGNYGYTF.

J is TRBJ2-4 and V is TRBV6-5; D could derive from TRBD1 or TRBD2 (5 bases each). Trimming removed 6 bases at V and 6 bases at J, with 12 bases between. Looked up from germline, CDR1 is MNHEY and CDR2 is SVGAGI. The CDR3 has 13 residues. The CDR3 sequence: CASRTGTGNIQYF. CDR3 nucleotides: TGTGCCAGCAGAACGGGGACGGGAAACATTCAGTACTTC.

This clone was counted once. V gene TRBV10-3 combines with J gene TRBJ1-2, with TRBD1 as a possible D gene (5 bases). The V end was cut by 3 bases, the J end by 3 bases, with 14 bases between. Germline CDR1 and CDR2: ENHRY and SYGVKD. This CDR3 is built from 15 residues. DNA for the CDR3: TGTGCCATCAGTGACCATGGGCAGGGCTACTATGGCTACACCTTC. It codes for CAISDHGQGYYGYTF.

V gene TRBV16 combines with J gene TRBJ2-7; tentative D call: TRBD2 (5 bases). Germline V gene sequence: CDR1 KGHSY, CDR2 FQNENV. The CDR3 totals 14 residues. Trimming removed 5 bases at V and 0 bases at J, with 11 bases between. CDR3 sequence reads: CASSSGVSSYEQYF. For the CDR3, the DNA is TGTGCCAGCAGCTCCGGGGTGAGCTCCTACGAGCAGTACTTC.

DNA for the CDR3: TGTGCCAGCAGAAGAAGGCTCTACAATGAGCAGTTCTTC. It encodes CASRRRLYNEQFF. The chain links TRBV6-5 to TRBJ2-1; unclear D gene. The CDR3 runs to 13 residues. CDR1 is MNHEY and CDR2 is SVGAGI in the germline V gene. V dropped 6 bases and J dropped 3 bases, with 9 bases sitting between them.